The 28 T cell receptor beta chains reported below all come from one sample, sequenced in a study of beta chain features in type 1 diabetes. The entirety of the isolated RNA underwent reverse transcription, so expressed TCRB transcripts were sequenced. The method was immunoSEQ multiplex PCR; TCRdb's version includes in-frame clones alone and lacks a portion of them. The table lists about 40,000 clones, 45% to 50% of them singletons. The sequencing sample was made of central memory CD4+ T cells from blood. The receptor source for this set is a woman aged 18-29 years in good health.

The chain employs TRBV7-8 and TRBJ2-1; 7 nucleotides line up with TRBD2. Germline V gene data show CDR1 as SGHVS and CDR2 as FQNEAQ. The CDR3 is 13 residues long. The V gene end was trimmed by 0 bases and the J gene end by 14 bases; junction bases not matched to a gene: 7. CDR3 bases: TGTGCCAGCAGCTTAGCGGGAGGGACCGAGGAGTTCTTC. This codes for CASSLAGGTEEFF.

The gene calls are TRBV27 and TRBJ2-1, with D maybe TRBD2 (5 bases). Trimming removed 4 bases at V and 4 bases at J, with 20 bases between. The CDR3 length is 17 residues. Germline values: CDR1 MNHEY, CDR2 SMNVEV (reference sequence). This CDR3 reads CASSSSPPGWEYNEQFF. In DNA, the CDR3 is TGTGCCAGCAGTTCCTCCCCGCCCGGGTGGGAGTACAATGAGCAGTTCTTC.

This chain joins TRBV29-1 and TRBJ1-2, with 7 bases aligning to TRBD1. The CDR3 has 15 residues. The ends lost 4 bases at V and 1 base at J; junction bases unmatched: 9. Germline CDR1 and CDR2: SQVTM and ANQGSEA. The CDR3 nucleotides read TGCAGCGTTGGCCGCCGGGACAGAAGTAACTATGGCTACACCTTC. Translating gives CSVGRRDRSNYGYTF.

The chain employs TRBV6-6 and TRBJ1-6; D is undetermined. This CDR3 has 14 amino acids. The germline V gene has CDR1 MNHNY and CDR2 SVGAGI (reference sequence). Trimming cost V 6 bases and J 8 bases, with 14 bases left between them. The CDR3 DNA reads TGTGCCAGCAGAACACAATTCCCCGATTCACCCCTCCACTTT. It yields the protein CASRTQFPDSPLHF.

The rearrangement joins TRBV13 to TRBJ2-1; TRBD1 might be the D (6 bases). Looked up from germline, CDR1 is PRHDT and CDR2 is FYEKMQ (reference sequence). V lost 5 bases and J lost 7, with 12 bases in between. The CDR3 extends over 13 amino acids. The chain's CDR3 is CASSRGQTNEQFF. In nucleotides, the CDR3 is TGTGCCAGCAGCCGTGGACAGACGAATGAGCAGTTCTTC.

The chain couples TRBV6-5 to TRBJ2-7, with D perhaps TRBD1 (5 bases). This CDR3 spans 12 amino acids. In germline, CDR1 is MNHEY, CDR2 SVGAGI. Trimming removed 6 bases at V and 2 bases at J, with 8 bases between. The CDR3 coding sequence is TGTGCCAGCAGGCAGACAGCCTACGAGCAGTACTTC. It encodes CASRQTAYEQYF.

The chain links TRBV29-1 to TRBJ2-7, with a weak D call TRBD2 (6 bases). CDR3 length: 13 residues. V shed 1 base and J shed 5 bases, with 12 bases lying between them. Germline lookup yields CDR1 SQVTM and CDR2 ANQGSEA. DNA of the CDR3: TGCAGCGTTGAAGCTCGGGGGAGCGACGAGCAGTACTTC. Translating it yields CSVEARGSDEQYF.

This clone has only one observation. At one end, the junction sequence differs from germline, possibly due to a read error. This chain links TRBV7-7 with TRBJ2-3; TRBD2 matches at 7 bases. Germline V gene sequence: CDR1 SSHAT, CDR2 FNYEAQ (reference sequence). The CDR3 covers 15 residues. CDR3 nucleotide sequence: TGTGCTAGCAGCCCGAGTGGGGGGGGCACAGATACGCAGTATTTT. Amino acid sequence: CASSPSGGGTDTQYF.

The chain couples TRBV5-4 to TRBJ2-7, with 8 bases fitting TRBD2. V lost 4 bases and J lost 4; bases outside the gene matches: 10. This CDR3 has 15 residues. Looked up from germline, CDR1 is SGHNT and CDR2 is YYREEE (reference sequence). The CDR3 loop is CASSRGPREDYEQYF. For the CDR3, the DNA is TGTGCCAGCAGCCGGGGCCCGCGGGAGGATTACGAGCAGTACTTC.

The rearrangement joins TRBV6-5 to TRBJ1-1; D call uncertain. Deletions cut 3 bases from V and 1 base from J, with 9 bases between. Germline V gene sequence: CDR1 MNHEY, CDR2 SVGAGI. This CDR3 region has 14 residues. In DNA, the CDR3 is TGTGCCAGCAGTTATGGAGGGCAGAACACTGAAGCTTTCTTT. This encodes CASSYGGQNTEAFF.

The gene calls are TRBV7-2 and TRBJ1-1; maybe TRBD1 (5 bases). The ends were cut back, 0 bases at V and 1 base at J, with 6 bases in the middle. The CDR3 spans 14 residues. CDR1 and CDR2 from the germline V gene are SGHTA and FQGNSA. The CDR3 loop is CASSLARANTEAFF. CDR3 DNA: TGTGCCAGCAGCTTAGCCAGGGCGAACACTGAAGCTTTCTTT. The full variable domain, in which reference TRBV7-2 and TRBJ1-1 provide the parts outside the CDR3, is GAGVSQSPSNKVTEKGKDVELRCDPISGHTALYWYRQSLGQGLEFLIYFQGNSAPDKSGLPSDRFSAERTGGSVSTLTIQRTQQEDSAVYLCASSLARANTEAFFGQGTRLTVV.

This clone was seen more than once but under ten times. The genes are TRBV11-3 and TRBJ2-7; TRBD2 matches at 7 bases. CDR1 SGHNT and CDR2 YENEEA come from the germline V gene. The CDR3 has 16 residues. Losses at the gene ends were 7 bases for V and 3 bases for J; bases not matched to a gene: 15. In nucleotides, the CDR3 is TGTGCCAGCACCCTCCTTAGAGGGAGGACTAGCTACGAGCAGTACTTC. It codes for CASTLLRGRTSYEQYF. Looking up the rest from reference TRBV11-3 and TRBJ2-7 gives the full variable domain: EAGVVQSPRYKIIEKKQPVAFWCNPISGHNTLYWYLQNLGQGPELLIRYENEEAVDDSQLPKDRFSAERLKGVDSTLKIQPAELGDSAVYLCASTLLRGRTSYEQYFGPGTRLTVT.

This clone was observed a few times. The chain uses TRBV6-4 and TRBJ2-2, with 9 bases identical to TRBD1. The germline CDR1 and CDR2 sequences are MRHNA and SNTAGT. The V gene end was trimmed by 6 bases and the J gene end by 0 bases; junction bases not matched to a gene: 2. The CDR3 spans 15 residues. The CDR3 DNA sequence: TGTGCCAGCAGGGGGGACAGGGCGAACACCGGGGAGCTGTTTTTT. As protein: CASRGDRANTGELFF.

J is TRBJ1-5 and V is TRBV6-1; 7 bases line up with TRBD1. CDR3 length equals 13 residues. Germline V gene data show CDR1 as MNHNS and CDR2 as SASEGT. With V trimmed by 6 bases and J by 5 bases, 4 bases remained unmatched. The DNA of the CDR3 is TGTGCCAGCAGCTCAGGGGGATATCAGCCCCAGCATTTT. Its translation is CASSSGGYQPQHF.

J is TRBJ1-2 and V is TRBV2; 9 bases map to TRBD1. Germline assignment: CDR1 SNHLY and CDR2 FYNNEI. The CDR3 is 14 residues long. The V segment lost 6 bases and the J segment 2 bases; nucleotides outside the gene matches: 4. The DNA for the CDR3 is TGTGCCAGCAGCGGGGACAGGGCCAACTATGGCTACACCTTC. The encoded protein is CASSGDRANYGYTF.

The sample holds a few counts of this clone. The chain joins TRBV27 to TRBJ2-3; D perhaps matches TRBD1 (5 bases). CDR3 length: 14 amino acids. Trimming removed 7 bases from V and 3 bases from J, with 14 bases in between. Germline V gene data show CDR1 as MNHEY and CDR2 as SMNVEV (reference sequence). The CDR3 DNA reads as TGTGCCAGCACCCCGTCCAGGGCTACAGATACGCAGTATTTT. Protein product: CASTPSRATDTQYF.

This clone was recorded a few times. This sequence joins TRBV7-6 and TRBJ1-1, with D perhaps matching TRBD1 (6 bases). The CDR3 has 17 residues. V was clipped by 1 base and J by 1 base, with 16 bases between them. Per the germline V gene, CDR1 is SGHVS and CDR2 is FNYEAQ. CDR3 sequence reads: CASSLVTGSIGNTEAFF. In DNA form, the CDR3 reads TGTGCCAGCAGCTTAGTTACAGGGTCGATAGGGAACACTGAAGCTTTCTTT.

J is TRBJ2-2 and V is TRBV5-5, with a possible D match to TRBD1 (5 bases). Trimming removed 0 bases at V and 7 bases at J, with 13 bases between. Germline V gene sequence: CDR1 SGHKS, CDR2 YYEKEE (reference sequence). The CDR3 is 15 amino acids. For the CDR3, the DNA is TGTGCCAGCAGCTTGGATTTTCGTACAGGCGGGGAGCTGTTTTTT. This translates into CASSLDFRTGGELFF.

The chain links TRBV5-1 to TRBJ2-7, with 8 bases identical to TRBD2. The V segment lost 5 bases and the J segment 3 bases; nucleotides outside the gene matches: 4. Germline loops: CDR1 SGHRS, CDR2 YFSETQ. The CDR3 has 13 amino acids. This CDR3 reads CASRGTSFYEQYF. The CDR3 DNA reads as TGCGCCAGCAGAGGGACTAGTTTCTACGAGCAGTACTTC.

This clone has a handful of counts. V gene TRBV11-2 combines with J gene TRBJ2-7, with 8 bases lining up with TRBD1. Germline CDR1 reads SGHAT; CDR2 reads FQNNGV. With V trimmed by 5 bases and J by 3 bases, 12 bases remained unmatched. The CDR3 is made up of 16 amino acids. CDR3 DNA: TGTGCCAGCAGCCGAATTCAATGGGACAGGCACTACGAGCAGTACTTC. Its translation: CASSRIQWDRHYEQYF.

The CDR3 here is CASSFAGGRGIEQYF. The CDR3 DNA is TGTGCCAGCAGCTTCGCGGGCGGCAGGGGAATCGAGCAGTACTTC. The J gene is TRBJ2-7, the V gene TRBV5-5, with D perhaps TRBD1 (6 bases). The V end was cut by 2 bases, the J end by 6 bases, with 18 bases between. The CDR3 is 15 amino acids. Germline-derived CDR1 and CDR2 are SGHKS and YYEKEE (reference sequence).

The chain joins TRBV6-5 to TRBJ2-3, with 7 bases fitting TRBD1. This CDR3 has 14 amino acids. The trim removed 0 bases at V and 3 bases at J, leaving 0 bases unmatched. Germline-derived CDR1 and CDR2 are MNHEY and SVGAGI. In DNA form, the CDR3 reads TGTGCCAGCAGTTACTCGACAGGGACAGATACGCAGTATTTT. Amino acid sequence: CASSYSTGTDTQYF.

The DNA for the CDR3 is TGTGCCATCAGCTCGACAGGAGACACCGGGGAGCTGTTTTTT. Its translation: CAISSTGDTGELFF. V and J are TRBV10-3 and TRBJ2-2, with D perhaps TRBD1 (6 bases). The CDR3 runs to 14 residues. V dropped 6 bases and J dropped 3 bases, with 11 bases sitting between them. CDR1 and CDR2 from the germline V gene are ENHRY and SYGVKD.

The chain employs TRBV19 and TRBJ1-2, with D possibly being TRBD1 (5 bases). Trimming stripped 3 bases from V and 2 bases from J, with 13 bases between. The CDR3 length is 15 residues. Germline V gene sequence: CDR1 LNHDA, CDR2 SQIVND (reference sequence). CDR3 protein: CASSIPNSGNYGYTF. CDR3 coding DNA: TGTGCCAGTAGTATCCCTAACTCAGGGAACTATGGCTACACCTTC.

V gene TRBV7-3 combines with J gene TRBJ2-3, with 8 bases aligning to TRBD1. CDR1 SGHTA and CDR2 FQGTGA come from the germline V gene. The CDR3 is 15 amino acids. The J segment lost 4 bases and the V segment lost 2 bases, leaving 5 bases of the junction unmatched. CDR3 sequence reads: CASSLSRGQSDTQYF. In nucleotides, the CDR3 is TGTGCCAGCAGCTTATCCAGGGGGCAATCAGATACGCAGTATTTT.

J is TRBJ2-2 and V is TRBV28, with D unresolved. CDR1 is MDHEN and CDR2 is SYDVKM in the germline V gene. The CDR3 is 14 amino acids. Trimming shortened V by 8 bases and J by 5 bases, and 15 bases separated the two germline ends. CDR3 sequence: CASGPPVRTGELFF. In DNA form, the CDR3 reads TGTGCCAGCGGGCCCCCAGTAAGGACCGGGGAGCTGTTTTTT.

This clone was detected a few times. V gene TRBV30 combines with J gene TRBJ2-3, with TRBD2 matching over 8 bases. This CDR3 has 15 residues. V trimming: 0 bases; J trimming: 8 bases; junction bases outside the gene matches: 10. Germline V gene lookup returns CDR1 GTSNPN and CDR2 SVGIG (reference sequence). This chain's CDR3 is CAWSVQSGGLGTQYF. The DNA of the CDR3 is TGTGCCTGGAGTGTACAAAGCGGGGGCCTTGGTACGCAGTATTTT.

The gene calls are TRBV11-3 and TRBJ2-7, with 8 nucleotides matching TRBD1. J gave up 1 base and V 5 bases, and 1 base lay outside the gene matches. The germline V gene has CDR1 SGHNT and CDR2 YENEEA. This CDR3 contains 13 residues. The CDR3 is CASSGQGSYEQYF. The CDR3 DNA follows: TGTGCCAGCAGCGGACAGGGTTCCTACGAGCAGTACTTC.